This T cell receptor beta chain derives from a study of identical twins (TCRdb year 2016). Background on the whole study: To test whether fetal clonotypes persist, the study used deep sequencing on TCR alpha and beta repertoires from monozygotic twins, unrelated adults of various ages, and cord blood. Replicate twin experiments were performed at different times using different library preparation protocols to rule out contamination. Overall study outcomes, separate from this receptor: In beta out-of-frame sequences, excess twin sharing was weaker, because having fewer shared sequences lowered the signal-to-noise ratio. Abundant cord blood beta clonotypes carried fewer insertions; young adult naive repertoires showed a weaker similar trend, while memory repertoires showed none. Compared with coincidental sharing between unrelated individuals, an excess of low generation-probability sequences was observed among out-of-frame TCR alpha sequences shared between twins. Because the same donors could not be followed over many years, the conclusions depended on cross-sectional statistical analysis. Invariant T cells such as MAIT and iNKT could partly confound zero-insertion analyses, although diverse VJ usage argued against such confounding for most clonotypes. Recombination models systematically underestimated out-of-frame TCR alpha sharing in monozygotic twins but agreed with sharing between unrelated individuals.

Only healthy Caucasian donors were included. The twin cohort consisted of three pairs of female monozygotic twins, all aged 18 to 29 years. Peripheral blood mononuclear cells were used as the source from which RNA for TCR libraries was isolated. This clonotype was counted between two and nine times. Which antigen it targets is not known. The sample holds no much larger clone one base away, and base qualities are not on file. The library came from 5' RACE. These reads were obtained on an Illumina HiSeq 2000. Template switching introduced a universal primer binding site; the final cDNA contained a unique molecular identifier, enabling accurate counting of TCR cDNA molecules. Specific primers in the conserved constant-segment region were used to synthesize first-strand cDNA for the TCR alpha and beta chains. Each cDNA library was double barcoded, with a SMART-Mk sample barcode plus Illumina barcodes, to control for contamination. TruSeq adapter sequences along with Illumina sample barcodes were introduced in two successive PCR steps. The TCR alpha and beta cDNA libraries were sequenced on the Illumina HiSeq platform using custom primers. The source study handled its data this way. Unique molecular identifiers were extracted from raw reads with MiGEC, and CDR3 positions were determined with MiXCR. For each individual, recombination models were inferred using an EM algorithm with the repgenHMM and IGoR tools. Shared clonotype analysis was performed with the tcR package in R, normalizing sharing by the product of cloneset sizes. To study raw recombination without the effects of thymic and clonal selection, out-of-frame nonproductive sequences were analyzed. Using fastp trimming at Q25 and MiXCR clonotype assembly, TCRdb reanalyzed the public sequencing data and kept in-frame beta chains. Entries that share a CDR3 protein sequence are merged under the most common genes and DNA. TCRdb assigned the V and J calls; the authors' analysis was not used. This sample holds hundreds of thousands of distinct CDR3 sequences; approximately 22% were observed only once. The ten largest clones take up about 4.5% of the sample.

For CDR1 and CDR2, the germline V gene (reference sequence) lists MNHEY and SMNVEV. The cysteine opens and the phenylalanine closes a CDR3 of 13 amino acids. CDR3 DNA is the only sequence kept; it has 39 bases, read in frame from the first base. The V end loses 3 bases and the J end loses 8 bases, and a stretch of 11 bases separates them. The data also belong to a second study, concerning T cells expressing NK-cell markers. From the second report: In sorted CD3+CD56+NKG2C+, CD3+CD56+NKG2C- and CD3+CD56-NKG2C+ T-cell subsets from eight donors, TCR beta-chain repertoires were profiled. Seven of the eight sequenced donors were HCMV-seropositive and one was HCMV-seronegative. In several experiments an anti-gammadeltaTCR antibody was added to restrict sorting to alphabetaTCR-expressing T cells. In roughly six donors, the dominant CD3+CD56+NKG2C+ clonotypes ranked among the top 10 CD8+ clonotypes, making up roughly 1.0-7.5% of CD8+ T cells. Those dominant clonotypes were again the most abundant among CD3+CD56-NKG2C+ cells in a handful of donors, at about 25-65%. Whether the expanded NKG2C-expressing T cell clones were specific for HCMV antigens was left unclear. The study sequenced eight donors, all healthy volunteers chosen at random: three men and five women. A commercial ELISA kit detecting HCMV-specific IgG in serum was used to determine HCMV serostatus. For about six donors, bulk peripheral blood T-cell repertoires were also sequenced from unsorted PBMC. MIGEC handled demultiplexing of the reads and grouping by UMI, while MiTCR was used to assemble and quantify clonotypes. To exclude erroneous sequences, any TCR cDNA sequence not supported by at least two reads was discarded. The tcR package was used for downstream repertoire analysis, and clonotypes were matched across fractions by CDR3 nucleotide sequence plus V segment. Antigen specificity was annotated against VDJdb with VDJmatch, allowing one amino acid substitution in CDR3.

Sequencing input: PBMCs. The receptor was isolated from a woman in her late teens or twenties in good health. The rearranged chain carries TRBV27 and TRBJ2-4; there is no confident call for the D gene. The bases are TGTGCCAGCAGTTTTGGAGTTGAGGACATTCAGTACTTC. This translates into CASSFGVEDIQYF.